The present entry profiles one T cell receptor beta chain with its context. Allocation to cohorts depended on clinical history reported by the participants. The data stem from a study of blood T cell repertoires in COVID-19. Study at large: Donors in the United States, Italy and Spain gave samples during acute or convalescent COVID-19. Sources were T cells, B-cell-depleted T cells, or PBMCs; the material itself was cDNA or gDNA.

V was clipped by 6 bases and J by 3 bases; unmatched bases: 11. From germline, CDR1 is SEHNR and CDR2 FQNEAQ (reference sequence). The CDR3 runs to 16 residues. Under the authors' procedure: Amplification with reference gene primers provided the estimates of nucleated cell counts. This table comes from immunoSEQ multiplex PCR, and its TCRdb copy is limited to in-frame clones, with some not included. V and J calls and clone size come straight from that table; D and trimming were deduced from the DNA. In the table there are about 370,000 clones, 80% to 90% of which are singletons. Specimen: PBMCs or T cells enriched from blood (not recorded which). The receptor was derived from a man younger than 30 who had recovered from COVID-19. The chain uses TRBV7-9 and TRBJ1-1, with 9 bases lining up with TRBD1. In nucleotides, the CDR3 is TGTGCCAGCAGTCCCGGTACAGGGGGCAGAGACACTGAAGCTTTCTTT. Protein product: CASSPGTGGRDTEAFF.